This TCR beta chain originates from a study of cytomegalovirus exposure and HLA in healthy donors. Study-wide results and limits: In a later analysis, HLA-associated beta chains showed higher expansion and lower generation probabilities than comparable chains.

A note on this clone: Its cognate antigen is unknown.

Trimming removed 1 base from V and 5 bases from J; junction bases left unmatched: 11. The germline V gene encodes CDR1 SGHVS and CDR2 FQNEAQ. This CDR3 is 17 amino acids long. Primers included in the PCR were 60 Vbeta and 13 Jbeta primers. Some clones are missing from TCRdb's copy, which holds only in-frame ones; the method was immunoSEQ multiplex PCR. The sample shows about 130,000 clones, 70% to 80% of them seen only once. This sequence joins TRBV7-8 and TRBJ2-5; 9 nucleotides align to TRBD2. The receptor was isolated from a woman aged 50 to 60 in good health and CMV-seronegative. The sequencing input was PBMCs. This CDR3 is CASSLVIAGVSTETQYF. The CDR3 coding sequence is TGTGCCAGCAGCTTAGTAATAGCGGGAGTAAGTACGGAGACCCAGTACTTC.